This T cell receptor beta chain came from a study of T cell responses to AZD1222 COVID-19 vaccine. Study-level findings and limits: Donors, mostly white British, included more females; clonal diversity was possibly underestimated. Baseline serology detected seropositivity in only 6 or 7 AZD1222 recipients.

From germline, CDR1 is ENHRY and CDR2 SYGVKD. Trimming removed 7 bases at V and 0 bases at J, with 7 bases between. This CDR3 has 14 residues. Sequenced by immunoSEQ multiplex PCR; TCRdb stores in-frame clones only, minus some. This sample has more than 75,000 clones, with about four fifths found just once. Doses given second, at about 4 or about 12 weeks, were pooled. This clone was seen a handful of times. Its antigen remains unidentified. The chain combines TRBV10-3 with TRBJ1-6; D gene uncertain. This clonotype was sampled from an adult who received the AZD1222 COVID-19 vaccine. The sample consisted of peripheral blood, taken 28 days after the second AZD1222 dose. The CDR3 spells CAITRSSYNSPLHF. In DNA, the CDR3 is TGTGCCATCACAAGGAGCTCCTATAATTCACCCCTCCACTTT.